The rows below give T cell receptor beta chains drawn from one sample of a study of OX40 agonist ivuxolimab in advanced cancers. Only in-frame clones appear in the TCRdb table, and some are missing; sequencing was by immunoSEQ multiplex PCR. The table shows 40,000 to 45,000 clones, with 80% to 90% occurring only once. Here the sequenced sample was CD4+ or CD8+ T cells sorted from blood, taken in a trial of the OX40 agonist ivuxolimab. The source of these receptors is an adult with an advanced solid tumor such as melanoma, head and neck, liver or kidney cancer. Each CDR3 is given with its conserved first and last residue. Each record gives: J gene, V gene, clone size, D gene, CDR3 DNA, CDR3 protein. The D gene is left open where the match is weak. The size entry is marked missing in some rows and otherwise reads once, few, many or a size class.

>TRBJ2-6|TRBV7-2|NA|NA
TGTGCCAGCAGCTTAGACAGATCTGGGGCCAACGTCCTGACTTTC
CASSLDRSGANVLTF
>TRBJ1-2|TRBV10-3|NA|NA
TGTGCCATCAGTGACCCCTATGGCTACACCTTC
CAISDPYGYTF
>TRBJ1-2|TRBV5-1|NA|TRBD1
TGCGCCAGCAGCTGGGGGGAAGACAGGGGCTATGGCTACACCTTC
CASSWGEDRGYGYTF
>TRBJ1-3|TRBV6-1|NA|NA
TGTGCCAGCACCTTCGGGGGGGGAGATCGAAACACCATATATTTT
CASTFGGGDRNTIYF
>TRBJ2-7|TRBV27|NA|NA
TGTGCCAGCAGTTTATCGCAGGGGTTTTACGAGCAGTACTTC
CASSLSQGFYEQYF
>TRBJ2-2|TRBV10-3|NA|TRBD1
TGTGCCATCAAACCAGGGGGCGATGGGAACGCCGGGGAGCTGTTTTTT
CAIKPGGDGNAGELFF
>TRBJ1-1|TRBV19|few|TRBD1
TGTGCCAGTAGTCCATACAGGGGGCGGGATACTGAAGCTTTCTTT
CASSPYRGRDTEAFF
>TRBJ2-3|TRBV7-3|NA|TRBD2
TGTGCCAGCAGCCCGAGCCGGGGGGGGCGGGATACGCAGTATTTT
CASSPSRGGRDTQYF
>TRBJ1-2|TRBV2|few|TRBD1
TGTGCCAGCAGTGAAGGGGCAGGGGGAATCTATGGCTACACCTTC
CASSEGAGGIYGYTF
>TRBJ2-3|TRBV5-4|NA|NA
TGTGCCAGCAGCTCTAGGTCTTGGGGCACAGATACGCAGTATTTT
CASSSRSWGTDTQYF
>TRBJ2-2|TRBV9|NA|TRBD2
TGTGCCAGCAGCCTCGGGACTAGCGAGAACACCGGGGAGCTGTTTTTT
CASSLGTSENTGELFF
>TRBJ2-5|TRBV7-6|few|NA
TGTGCCAGCAGCTTAGATCGGGGGAAAGAGACCCAGTACTTC
CASSLDRGKETQYF
>TRBJ1-2|TRBV6-4|NA|NA
TGTGCCAGCAGTGACGGCGGCTACACCTTC
CASSDGGYTF
>TRBJ2-7|TRBV28|NA|TRBD1
TGTGCCAGCACCACCGGACAGGGGACTTACGAGCAGTACTTC
CASTTGQGTYEQYF
>TRBJ1-2|TRBV5-1|NA|NA
TGCGCCAGCAGCCCTACAGGGCCCCTTAACTATGGCTACACCTTC
CASSPTGPLNYGYTF
>TRBJ2-7|TRBV5-4|NA|TRBD2
TGTGCCAGCAGCTGGGCTAGCGGGAAGTACGAGCAGTACTTC
CASSWASGKYEQYF
>TRBJ1-5|TRBV19|NA|NA
TGTGCCAGTAGTGAGGGGCAACGTCAGCCCCAGCATTTT
CASSEGQRQPQHF
>TRBJ2-1|TRBV5-8|once|NA
TGTGCCAGCAGCTTGCGGGGGTATAGCTCCTACAATGAGCAGTTCTTC
CASSLRGYSSYNEQFF
>TRBJ1-6|TRBV30|once|NA
TGTGCCTGGAGTGTTCCCGAGGTGGCCCTCCACTTT
CAWSVPEVALHF
>TRBJ2-7|TRBV9|NA|NA
TGTGCCAGCAGCGTAGCACCAGGCGCCTACGAGCAGTACTTC
CASSVAPGAYEQYF
>TRBJ1-2|TRBV7-9|NA|TRBD1
TGTGCCAGCAGCCCGGGACAGGGCGGCTATGGCTACACCTTC
CASSPGQGGYGYTF
>TRBJ2-1|TRBV28|once|NA
TGTGCCAGCACCTCGGGCGGGTTATACAATGAGCAGTTCTTC
CASTSGGLYNEQFF
>TRBJ2-1|TRBV6-6|NA|NA
TGTGCCAGCAGTTACAGACAAAATGAGCAGTTCTTC
CASSYRQNEQFF
>TRBJ2-3|TRBV10-3|NA|TRBD2
TGTGCCATCAGTACTAGCGGGGTAACAGGAGATACGCAGTATTTT
CAISTSGVTGDTQYF
>TRBJ1-4|TRBV4-1|NA|NA
TGCGCCAGCAGCCGAGGAGTGGACAGTAATGAAAAACTGTTTTTT
CASSRGVDSNEKLFF
>TRBJ2-5|TRBV11-2|NA|NA
TGTGCCAGCAGCTTAGGGTCCTTCCAAGAGACCCAGTACTTC
CASSLGSFQETQYF
>TRBJ1-4|TRBV28|NA|TRBD1
TGTGCCAGCACTGGGTTGCTCGGGACAGGGTGGGAAAAACTGTTTTTT
CASTGLLGTGWEKLFF
>TRBJ1-5|TRBV6-5|NA|NA
TGTGCCAGCAACCCCTCCTGGGGTGATCAGCCCCAGCATTTT
CASNPSWGDQPQHF
>TRBJ1-2|TRBV23-1|once|TRBD1
TGCGCCAGCAGTCAATCCCAACGGACAGGCTATGGCTACACCTTC
CASSQSQRTGYGYTF
>TRBJ2-3|TRBV20-1|NA|NA
TGCAGTGCTGGACGGGTTGATACGCAGTATTTT
CSAGRVDTQYF
>TRBJ2-3|TRBV11-1|NA|TRBD1
TGTGCCAGCAGCTTTGACAGGGGATCGGGAGGCACAGATACGCAGTATTTT
CASSFDRGSGGTDTQYF
>TRBJ2-7|TRBV6-1|once|NA
TGTGCCAGCAGAGGGAGCAGGGTGTACGAGCAGTACTTC
CASRGSRVYEQYF